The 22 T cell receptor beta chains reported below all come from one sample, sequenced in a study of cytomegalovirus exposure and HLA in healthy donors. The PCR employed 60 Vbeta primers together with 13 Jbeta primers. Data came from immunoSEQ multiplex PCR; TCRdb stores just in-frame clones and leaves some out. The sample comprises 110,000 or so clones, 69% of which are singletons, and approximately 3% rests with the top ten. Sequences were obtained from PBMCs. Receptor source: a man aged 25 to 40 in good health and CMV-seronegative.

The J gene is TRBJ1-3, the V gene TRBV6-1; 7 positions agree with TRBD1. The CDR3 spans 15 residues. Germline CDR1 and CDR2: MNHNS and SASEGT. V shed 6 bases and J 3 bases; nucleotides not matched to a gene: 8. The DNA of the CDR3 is TGTGCCAGCAGCCCATACAGGGGAGATGGAAACACCATATATTTT. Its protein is CASSPYRGDGNTIYF.

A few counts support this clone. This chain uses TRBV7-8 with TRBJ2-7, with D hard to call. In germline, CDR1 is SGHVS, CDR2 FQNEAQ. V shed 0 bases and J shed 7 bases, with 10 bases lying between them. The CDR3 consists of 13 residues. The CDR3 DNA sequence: TGTGCCAGCAGCTTAGCTCCCCCCGGGGAGCAGTACTTC. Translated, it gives CASSLAPPGEQYF.

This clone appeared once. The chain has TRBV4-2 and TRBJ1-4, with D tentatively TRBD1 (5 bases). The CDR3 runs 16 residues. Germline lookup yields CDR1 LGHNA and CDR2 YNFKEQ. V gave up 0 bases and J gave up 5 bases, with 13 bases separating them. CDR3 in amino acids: CASSQDLGGSNEKLFF. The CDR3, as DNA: TGTGCCAGCAGCCAAGATCTCGGGGGTTCAAATGAAAAACTGTTTTTT.

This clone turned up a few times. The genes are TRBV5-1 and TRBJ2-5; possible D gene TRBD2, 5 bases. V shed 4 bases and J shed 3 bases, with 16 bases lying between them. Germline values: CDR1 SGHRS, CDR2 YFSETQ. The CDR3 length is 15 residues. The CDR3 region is CASSRFGENKETQYF. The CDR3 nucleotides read TGCGCCAGCAGCCGGTTTGGGGAGAACAAAGAGACCCAGTACTTC.

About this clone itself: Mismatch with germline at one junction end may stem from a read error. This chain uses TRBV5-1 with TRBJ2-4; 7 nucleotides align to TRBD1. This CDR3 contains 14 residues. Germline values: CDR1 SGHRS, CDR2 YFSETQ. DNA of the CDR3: TGCGCCAGCAAAGGGGGCGATGGGGAGAACAGTCAGTACTTC. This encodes CASKGGDGENSQYF.

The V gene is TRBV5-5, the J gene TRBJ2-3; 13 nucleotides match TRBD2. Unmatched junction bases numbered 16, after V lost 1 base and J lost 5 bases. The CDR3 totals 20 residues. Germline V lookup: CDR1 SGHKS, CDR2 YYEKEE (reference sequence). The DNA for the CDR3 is TGTGCCAGCAGCTTGACACAGGGATCGGGACTAGCGGGAAGGAGAGATACGCAGTATTTT. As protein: CASSLTQGSGLAGRRDTQYF.

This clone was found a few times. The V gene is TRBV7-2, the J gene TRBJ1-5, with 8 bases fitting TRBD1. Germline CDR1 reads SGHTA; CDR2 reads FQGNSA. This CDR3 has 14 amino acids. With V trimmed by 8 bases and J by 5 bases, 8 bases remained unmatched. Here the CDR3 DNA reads TGTGCCAGCTCGCTCAGGGGGCGCGATCAGCCCCAGCATTTT. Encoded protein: CASSLRGRDQPQHF.

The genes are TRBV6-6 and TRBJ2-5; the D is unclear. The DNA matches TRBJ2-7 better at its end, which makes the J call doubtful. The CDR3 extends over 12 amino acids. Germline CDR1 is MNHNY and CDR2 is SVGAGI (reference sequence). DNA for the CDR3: TGTGCCAGCAGTTCCGACACCTACGAGCAGTACTTC. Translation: CASSSDTYEQYF.

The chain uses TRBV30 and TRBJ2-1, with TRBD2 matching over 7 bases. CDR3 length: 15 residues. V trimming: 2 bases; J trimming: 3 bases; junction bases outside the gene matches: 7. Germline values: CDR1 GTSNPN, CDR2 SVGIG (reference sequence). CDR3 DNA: TGTGCCTGGAGTCCTGGACTAGTCGGCTACAATGAGCAGTTCTTC. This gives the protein CAWSPGLVGYNEQFF.

CDR3 DNA sequence: TGCGCCAGCAGTCAATCGGGGCCTCGTAGCAATCAGCCCCAGCATTTT. This translates into CASSQSGPRSNQPQHF. The chain has TRBV23-1 and TRBJ1-5; a weak D match, TRBD1 (5 bases). TRBV23-1 is designated an ORF whose function remains uncertain. Trimming shortened V by 0 bases and J by 0 bases, and 9 bases separated the two germline ends. The length of the CDR3 is 16 residues.

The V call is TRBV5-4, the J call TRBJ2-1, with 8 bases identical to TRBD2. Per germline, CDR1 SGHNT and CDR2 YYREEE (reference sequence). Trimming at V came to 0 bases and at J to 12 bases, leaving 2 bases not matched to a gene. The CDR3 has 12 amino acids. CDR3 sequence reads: CASSLAAGGQFF. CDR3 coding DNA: TGTGCCAGCAGCTTGGCGGCGGGAGGGCAGTTCTTC.

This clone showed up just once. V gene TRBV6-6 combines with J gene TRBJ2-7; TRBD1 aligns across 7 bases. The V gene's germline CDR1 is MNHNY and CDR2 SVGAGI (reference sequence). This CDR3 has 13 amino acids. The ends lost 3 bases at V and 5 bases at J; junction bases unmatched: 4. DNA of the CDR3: TGTGCCAGCAGTTATAGGGGGCGCGACGAGCAGTACTTC. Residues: CASSYRGRDEQYF.

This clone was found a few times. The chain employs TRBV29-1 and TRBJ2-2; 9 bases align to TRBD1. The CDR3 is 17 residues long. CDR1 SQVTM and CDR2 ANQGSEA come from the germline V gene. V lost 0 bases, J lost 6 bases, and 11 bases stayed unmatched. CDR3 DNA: TGCAGCGTTGAAGATCAAGGGACAGGGCGGCACGCCGGGGAGCTGTTTTTT. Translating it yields CSVEDQGTGRHAGELFF.

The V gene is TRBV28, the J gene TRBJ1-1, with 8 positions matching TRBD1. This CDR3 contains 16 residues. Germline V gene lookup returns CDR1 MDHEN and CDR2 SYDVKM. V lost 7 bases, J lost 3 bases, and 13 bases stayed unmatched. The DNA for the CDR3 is TGTGCCAGCAACCTCCCGGGACAGGTATATTACACTGAAGCTTTCTTT. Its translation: CASNLPGQVYYTEAFF.

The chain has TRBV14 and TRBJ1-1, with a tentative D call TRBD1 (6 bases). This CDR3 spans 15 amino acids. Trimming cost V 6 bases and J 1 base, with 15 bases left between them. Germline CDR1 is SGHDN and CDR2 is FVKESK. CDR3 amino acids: CASRTGQNSNTEAFF. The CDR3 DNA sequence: TGTGCCAGCAGGACAGGCCAGAATTCGAACACTGAAGCTTTCTTT. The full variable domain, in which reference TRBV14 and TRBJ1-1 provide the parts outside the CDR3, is EAGVTQFPSHSVIEKGQTVTLRCDPISGHDNLYWYRRVMGKEIKFLLHFVKESKQDESGMPNNRFLAERTGGTYSTLKVQPAELEDSGVYFCASRTGQNSNTEAFFGQGTRLTVV.

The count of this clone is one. The CDR3 spells CAAETVAKNIQYF. CDR3 DNA sequence: TGTGCCGCAGAGACAGTGGCCAAAAACATTCAGTACTTC. This sequence joins TRBV30 and TRBJ2-4, with TRBD1 as a possible D gene (5 bases). This CDR3 has 13 amino acids. Germline CDR1 is GTSNPN and CDR2 is SVGIG (reference sequence). V was shortened by 8 bases and J by 1 base, with 12 bases between the two germline ends.

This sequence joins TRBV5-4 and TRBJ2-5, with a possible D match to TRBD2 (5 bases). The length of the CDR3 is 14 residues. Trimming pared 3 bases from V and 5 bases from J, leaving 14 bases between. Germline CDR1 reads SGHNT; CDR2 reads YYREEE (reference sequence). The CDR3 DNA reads TGTGCCAGCAGCTCGGGGAATGTTTGGGAGACCCAGTACTTC. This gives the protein CASSSGNVWETQYF. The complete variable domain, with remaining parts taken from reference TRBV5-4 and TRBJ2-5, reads ETGVTQSPTHLIKTRGQQVTLRCSSQSGHNTVSWYQQALGQGPQFIFQYYREEENGRGNFPPRFSGLQFPNYSSELNVNALELDDSALYLCASSSGNVWETQYFGPGTRLLVL.

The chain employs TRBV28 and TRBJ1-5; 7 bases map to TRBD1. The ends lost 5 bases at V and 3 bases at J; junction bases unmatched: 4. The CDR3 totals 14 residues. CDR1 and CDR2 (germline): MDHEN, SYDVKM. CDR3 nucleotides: TGTGCCAGCAGTAAGACAGGGTACAATCAGCCCCAGCATTTT. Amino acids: CASSKTGYNQPQHF.

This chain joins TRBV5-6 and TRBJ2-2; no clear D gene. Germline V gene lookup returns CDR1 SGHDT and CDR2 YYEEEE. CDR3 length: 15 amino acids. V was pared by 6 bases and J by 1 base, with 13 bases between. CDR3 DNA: TGTGCCAGCAAACTTGGGCAGGTGAACACCGGGGAGCTGTTTTTT. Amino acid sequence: CASKLGQVNTGELFF. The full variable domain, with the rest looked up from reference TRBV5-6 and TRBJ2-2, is DAGVTQSPTHLIKTRGQQVTLRCSPKSGHDTVSWYQQALGQGPQFIFQYYEEEERQRGNFPDRFSGHQFPNYSSELNVNALLLGDSALYLCASKLGQVNTGELFFGEGSRLTVL.

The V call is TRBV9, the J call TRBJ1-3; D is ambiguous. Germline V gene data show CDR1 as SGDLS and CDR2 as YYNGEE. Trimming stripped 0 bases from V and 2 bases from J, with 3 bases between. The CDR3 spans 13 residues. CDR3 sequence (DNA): TGTGCCAGCAGCGTAGACACTGGAAACACCATATATTTT. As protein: CASSVDTGNTIYF.

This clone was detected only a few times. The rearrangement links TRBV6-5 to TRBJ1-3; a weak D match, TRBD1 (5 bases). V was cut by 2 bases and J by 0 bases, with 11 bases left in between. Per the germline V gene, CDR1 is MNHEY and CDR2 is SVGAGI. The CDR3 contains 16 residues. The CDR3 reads CASSYGAEFSGNTIYF. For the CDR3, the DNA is TGTGCCAGCAGTTACGGGGCGGAATTCTCTGGAAACACCATATATTTT.

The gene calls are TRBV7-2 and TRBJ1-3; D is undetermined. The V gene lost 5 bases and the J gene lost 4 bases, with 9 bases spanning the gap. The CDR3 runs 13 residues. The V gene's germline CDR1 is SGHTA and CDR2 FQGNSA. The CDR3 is CASSPGGGNTIYF. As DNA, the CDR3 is TGTGCCAGCAGCCCCGGCGGCGGAAACACCATATATTTT.